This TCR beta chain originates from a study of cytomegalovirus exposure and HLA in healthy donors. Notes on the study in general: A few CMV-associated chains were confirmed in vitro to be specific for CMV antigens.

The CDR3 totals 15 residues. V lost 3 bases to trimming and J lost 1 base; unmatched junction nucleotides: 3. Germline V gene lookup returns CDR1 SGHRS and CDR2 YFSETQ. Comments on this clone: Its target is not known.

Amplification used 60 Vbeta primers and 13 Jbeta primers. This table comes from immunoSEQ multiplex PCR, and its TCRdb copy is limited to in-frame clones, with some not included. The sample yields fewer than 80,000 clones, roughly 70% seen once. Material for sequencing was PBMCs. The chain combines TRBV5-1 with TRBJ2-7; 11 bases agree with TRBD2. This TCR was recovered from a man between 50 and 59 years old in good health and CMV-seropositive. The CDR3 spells CASSSRTSGSYEQYF. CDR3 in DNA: TGCGCCAGCAGCTCCCGGACTAGCGGGTCCTACGAGCAGTACTTC. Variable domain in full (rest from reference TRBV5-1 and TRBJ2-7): KAGVTQTPRYLIKTRGQQVTLSCSPISGHRSVSWYQQTPGQGLQFLFEYFSETQRNKGNFPGRFSGRQFSNSRSEMNVSTLELGDSALYLCASSSRTSGSYEQYFGPGTRLTVT.